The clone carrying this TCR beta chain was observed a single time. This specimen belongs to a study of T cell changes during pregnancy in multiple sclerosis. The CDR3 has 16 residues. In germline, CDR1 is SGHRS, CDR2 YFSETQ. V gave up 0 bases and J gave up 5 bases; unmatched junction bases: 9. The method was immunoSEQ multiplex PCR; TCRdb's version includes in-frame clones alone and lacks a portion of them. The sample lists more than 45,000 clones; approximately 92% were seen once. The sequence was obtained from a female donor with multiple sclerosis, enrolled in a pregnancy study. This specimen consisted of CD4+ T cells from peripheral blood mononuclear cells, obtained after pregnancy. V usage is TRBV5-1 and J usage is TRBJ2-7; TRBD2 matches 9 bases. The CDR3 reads CASSLGASGAPHEQYF. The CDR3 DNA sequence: TGCGCCAGCAGCTTGGGGGCTAGCGGGGCCCCCCACGAGCAGTACTTC.